This TCR beta chain was found in a study of PD-L1 blockade in urothelial cancer. Study-wide results and caveats: Durable-benefit patients had greater expansion of tumor-associated blood clones at 3 weeks.

Synthetic analogs of TCR templates were spiked into every PCR. Assay used: immunoSEQ multiplex PCR; TCRdb lists only in-frame clones, some missing. Of more than 55,000 clones listed, 75% to 90% are singletons. Time point described: pretreatment peripheral blood. The CDR3 has 13 residues. J was trimmed by 9 bases and V by 3 bases; bases with no gene match: 6. Germline V CDR1 and CDR2: GTSNPN, SVGIG (reference sequence). This clone occurred a few times. The antigen remains undetermined. This specimen consisted of PBMCs, obtained around atezolizumab (anti-PD-L1) treatment. V is TRBV30 and J is TRBJ1-5, with TRBD1 matching 9 bases. The sequence came from a man aged 65 to 79 with urothelial cancer. The CDR3 sequence: CAWRGQGNGPQHF. The DNA of the CDR3 is TGTGCCTGGAGGGGACAGGGAAACGGGCCCCAGCATTTT.